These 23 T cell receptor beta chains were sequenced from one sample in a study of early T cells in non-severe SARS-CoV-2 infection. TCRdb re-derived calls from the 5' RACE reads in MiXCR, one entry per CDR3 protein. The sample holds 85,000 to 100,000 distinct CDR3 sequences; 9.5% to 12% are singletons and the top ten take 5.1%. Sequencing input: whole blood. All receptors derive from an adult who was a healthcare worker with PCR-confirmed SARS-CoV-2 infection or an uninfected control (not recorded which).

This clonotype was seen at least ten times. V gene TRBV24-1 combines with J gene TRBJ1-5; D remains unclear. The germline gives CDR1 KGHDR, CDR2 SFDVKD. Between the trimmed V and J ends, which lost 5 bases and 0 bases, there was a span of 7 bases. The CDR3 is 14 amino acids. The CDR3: CATSGGYSNQPQHF. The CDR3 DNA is TGTGCCACCAGTGGGGGATATAGCAATCAGCCCCAGCATTTT.

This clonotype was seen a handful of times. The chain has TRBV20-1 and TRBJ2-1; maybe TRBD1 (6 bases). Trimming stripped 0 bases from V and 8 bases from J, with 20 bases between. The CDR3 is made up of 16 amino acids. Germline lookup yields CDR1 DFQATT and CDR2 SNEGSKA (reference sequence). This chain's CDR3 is CSARDTGLPEGDEQFF. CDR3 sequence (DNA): TGCAGTGCTAGAGACACGGGGCTCCCTGAGGGGGATGAGCAGTTCTTC.

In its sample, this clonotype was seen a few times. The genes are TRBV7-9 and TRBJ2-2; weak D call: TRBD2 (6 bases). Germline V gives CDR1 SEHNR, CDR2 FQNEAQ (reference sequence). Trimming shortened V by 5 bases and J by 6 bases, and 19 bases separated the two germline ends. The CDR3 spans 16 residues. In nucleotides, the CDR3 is TGTGCCAGCAGCCCCGCCCTGGGGGGTGCGGCCGGGGAGCTGTTTTTT. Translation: CASSPALGGAAGELFF.

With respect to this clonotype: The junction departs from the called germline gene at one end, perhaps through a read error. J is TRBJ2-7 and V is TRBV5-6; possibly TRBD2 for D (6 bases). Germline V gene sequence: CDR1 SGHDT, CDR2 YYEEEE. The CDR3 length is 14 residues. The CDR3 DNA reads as TGTACCAGCAGCTTGGAGGGGCCGGGCTACGAGCAGTACTTC. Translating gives CTSSLEGPGYEQYF.

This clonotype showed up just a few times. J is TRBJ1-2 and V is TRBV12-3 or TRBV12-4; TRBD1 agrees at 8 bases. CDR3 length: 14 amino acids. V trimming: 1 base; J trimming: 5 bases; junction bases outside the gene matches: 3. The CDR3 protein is CASSLGGQEYGYTF. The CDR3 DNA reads TGTGCCAGCAGTTTAGGGGGACAGGAGTATGGCTACACCTTC.

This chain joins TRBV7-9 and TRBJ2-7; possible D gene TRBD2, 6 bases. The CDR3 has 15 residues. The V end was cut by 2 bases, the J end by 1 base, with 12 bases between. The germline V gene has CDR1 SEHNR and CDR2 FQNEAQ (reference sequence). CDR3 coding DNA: TGTGCCAGCAGCTTACGTCGGGACTCGTCCTACGAGCAGTACTTC. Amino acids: CASSLRRDSSYEQYF.

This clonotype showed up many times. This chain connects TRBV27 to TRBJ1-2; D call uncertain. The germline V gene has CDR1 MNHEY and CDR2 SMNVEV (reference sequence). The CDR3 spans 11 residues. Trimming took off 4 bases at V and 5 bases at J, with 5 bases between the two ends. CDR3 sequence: CASSSGYGYTF. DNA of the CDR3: TGTGCCAGCAGTTCCGGATATGGCTACACCTTC.

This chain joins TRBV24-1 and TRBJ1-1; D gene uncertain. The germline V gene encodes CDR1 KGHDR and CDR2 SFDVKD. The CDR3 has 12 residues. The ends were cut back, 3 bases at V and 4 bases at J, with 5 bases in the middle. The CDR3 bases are TGTGCCACCAGTGATCGGGGCACTGAAGCTTTCTTT. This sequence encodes CATSDRGTEAFF.

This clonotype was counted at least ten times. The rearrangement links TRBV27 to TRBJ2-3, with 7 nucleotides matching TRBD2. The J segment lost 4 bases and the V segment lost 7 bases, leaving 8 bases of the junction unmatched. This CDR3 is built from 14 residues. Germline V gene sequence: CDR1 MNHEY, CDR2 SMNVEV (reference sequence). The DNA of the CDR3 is TGTGCCAGCACTTCAGGACTAGAAGCAGATACGCAGTATTTT. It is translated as CASTSGLEADTQYF.

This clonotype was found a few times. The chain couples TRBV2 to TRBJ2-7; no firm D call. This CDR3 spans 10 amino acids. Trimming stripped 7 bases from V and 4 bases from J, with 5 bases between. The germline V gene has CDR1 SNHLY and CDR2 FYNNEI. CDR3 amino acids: CASNMYEQYF. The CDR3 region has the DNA TGTGCCAGCAACATGTACGAGCAGTACTTC.

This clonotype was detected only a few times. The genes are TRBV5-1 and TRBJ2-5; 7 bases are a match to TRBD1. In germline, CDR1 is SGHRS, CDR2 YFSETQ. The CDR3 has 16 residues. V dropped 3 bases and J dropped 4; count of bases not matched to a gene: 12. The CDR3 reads CASSSEPTGMGETQYF. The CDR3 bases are TGCGCCAGCAGCTCGGAACCGACAGGGATGGGAGAGACCCAGTACTTC.

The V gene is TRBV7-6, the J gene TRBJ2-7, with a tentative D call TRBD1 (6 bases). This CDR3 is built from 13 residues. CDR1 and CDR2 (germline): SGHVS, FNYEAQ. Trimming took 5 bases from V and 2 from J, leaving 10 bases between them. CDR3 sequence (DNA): TGTGCCAGCAGCATCGGACAGCCCTACGAGCAGTACTTC. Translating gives CASSIGQPYEQYF.

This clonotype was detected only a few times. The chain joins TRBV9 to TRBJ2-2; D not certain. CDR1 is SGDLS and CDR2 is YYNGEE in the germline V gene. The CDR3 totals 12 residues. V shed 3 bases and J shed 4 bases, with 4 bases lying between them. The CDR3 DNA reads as TGTGCCAGCAGCGGCGGCACCGGGGAGCTGTTTTTT. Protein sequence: CASSGGTGELFF.

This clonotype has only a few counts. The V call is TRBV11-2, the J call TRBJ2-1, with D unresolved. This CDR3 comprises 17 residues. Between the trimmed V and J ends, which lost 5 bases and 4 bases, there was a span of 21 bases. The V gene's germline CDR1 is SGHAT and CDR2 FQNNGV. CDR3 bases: TGTGCCAGCAGCACCCCCCTAGGCTACTCGCGGTACAATGAGCAGTTCTTC. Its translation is CASSTPLGYSRYNEQFF. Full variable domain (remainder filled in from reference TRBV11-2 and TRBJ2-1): EAGVAQSPRYKIIEKRQSVAFWCNPISGHATLYWYQQILGQGPKLLIQFQNNGVVDDSQLPKDRFSAERLKGVDSTLKIQPAKLEDSAVYLCASSTPLGYSRYNEQFFGPGTRLTVL.

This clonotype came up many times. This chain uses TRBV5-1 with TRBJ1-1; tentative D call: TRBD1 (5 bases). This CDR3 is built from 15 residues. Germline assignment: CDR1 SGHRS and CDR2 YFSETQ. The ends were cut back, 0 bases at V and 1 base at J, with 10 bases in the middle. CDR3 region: CASSLGDLRNTEAFF. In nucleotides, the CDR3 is TGCGCCAGCAGCTTGGGGGACCTAAGGAACACTGAAGCTTTCTTT.

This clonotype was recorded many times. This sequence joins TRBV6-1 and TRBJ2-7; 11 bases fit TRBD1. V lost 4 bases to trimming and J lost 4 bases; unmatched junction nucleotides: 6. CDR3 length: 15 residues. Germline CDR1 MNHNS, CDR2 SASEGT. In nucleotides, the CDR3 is TGTGCCAGCAGTGCATGGACAGGGGGCGCTTACGAGCAGTACTTC. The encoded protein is CASSAWTGGAYEQYF.

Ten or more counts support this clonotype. CDR3 region: CASSLGIWQGVDYGYTF. The DNA of the CDR3 is TGCGCCAGCAGCTTGGGTATCTGGCAGGGAGTTGACTATGGCTACACCTTC. V gene TRBV5-1 combines with J gene TRBJ1-2; a possible D gene is TRBD1 (5 bases). Trimming shortened V by 0 bases and J by 3 bases, and 18 bases separated the two germline ends. Germline V gene data show CDR1 as SGHRS and CDR2 as YFSETQ. CDR3 size: 17 residues.

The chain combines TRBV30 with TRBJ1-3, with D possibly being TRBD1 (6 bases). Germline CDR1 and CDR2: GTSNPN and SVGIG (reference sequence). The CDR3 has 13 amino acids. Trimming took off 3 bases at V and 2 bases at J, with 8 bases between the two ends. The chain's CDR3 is CAWRQGAGNTIYF. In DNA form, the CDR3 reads TGTGCCTGGAGACAGGGCGCTGGAAACACCATATATTTT.

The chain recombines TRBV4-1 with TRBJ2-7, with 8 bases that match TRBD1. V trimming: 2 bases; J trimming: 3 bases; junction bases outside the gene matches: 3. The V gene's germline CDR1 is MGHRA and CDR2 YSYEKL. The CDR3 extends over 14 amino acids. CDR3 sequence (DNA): TGCGCCAGCAGCCAATGGACAGGGATCTACGAGCAGTACTTC. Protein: CASSQWTGIYEQYF.

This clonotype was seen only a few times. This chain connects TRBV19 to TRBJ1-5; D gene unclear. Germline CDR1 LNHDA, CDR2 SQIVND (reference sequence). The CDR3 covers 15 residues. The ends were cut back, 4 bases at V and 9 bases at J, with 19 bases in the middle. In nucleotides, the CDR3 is TGTGCCAGTAGTAACCAAGGCACCCAGGCGTCGCCCCAGCATTTT. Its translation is CASSNQGTQASPQHF.

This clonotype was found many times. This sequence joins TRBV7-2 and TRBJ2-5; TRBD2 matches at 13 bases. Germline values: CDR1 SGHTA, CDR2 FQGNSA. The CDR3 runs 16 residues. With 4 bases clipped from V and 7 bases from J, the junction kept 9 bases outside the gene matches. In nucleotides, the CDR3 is TGTGCCAGCAGCTACGGGACTAGCGGGGCTCAGGGGACCCAGTACTTC. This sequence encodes CASSYGTSGAQGTQYF.

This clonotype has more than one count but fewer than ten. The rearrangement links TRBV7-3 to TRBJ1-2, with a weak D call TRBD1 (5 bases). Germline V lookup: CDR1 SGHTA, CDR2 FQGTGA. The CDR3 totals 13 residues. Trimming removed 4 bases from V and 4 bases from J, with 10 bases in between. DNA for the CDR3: TGTGCCAGCAGCTCCCGCCAGGGCTATGGCTACACCTTC. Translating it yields CASSSRQGYGYTF.

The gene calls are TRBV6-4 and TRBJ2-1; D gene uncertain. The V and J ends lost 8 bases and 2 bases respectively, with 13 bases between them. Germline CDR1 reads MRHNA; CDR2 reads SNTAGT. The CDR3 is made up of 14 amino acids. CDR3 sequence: CASSPRFPYNEQFF. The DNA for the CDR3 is TGTGCCAGCTCACCCAGATTCCCCTACAATGAGCAGTTCTTC.